A few counts support the clone carrying this T cell receptor (beta chain). Its antigen is still unknown. The data were obtained in a study of T-cell memory formation after mild COVID-19. Whole-study results and caveats: Contracting clones from day 15 to 85 showed balanced CD4/CD8; later expanders favored CD4+. Shrinking CD4+ clones were chiefly CM and EM; CD8+ ones were chiefly EMRA. Day 37-peaking second-wave clones had unconfirmed SARS-CoV-2 specificity.

5'RACE with constant-segment primers yielded barcoded, UMI-tagged TCR alpha and TCR beta cDNA libraries. TCRdb processed the 5' RACE reads anew with MiXCR; each CDR3 protein has one entry. The table lists some 210,000 distinct CDR3 sequences, 15% to 20% of them singletons. Losses at the gene ends were 2 bases for V and 2 bases for J; bases not matched to a gene: 4. Germline CDR1 is MNHNS and CDR2 is SASEGT. The CDR3 contains 16 residues. The sequence was collected from an adult woman who had mild COVID-19 (a few samples of this study predate the infection). Cell type and time point are not known. Material: PBMCs or a T cell subset sorted from them (not recorded which). The V gene is TRBV6-1, the J gene TRBJ2-7; the match to TRBD1 covers 12 bases. Here the CDR3 DNA reads TGTGCCAGCAGTGAAAGTGGGACAGGGGGCCCCTACGAGCAGTACTTC. This translates into CASSESGTGGPYEQYF.